This TCR beta chain was identified during a study of CD8 T cells in ankylosing spondylitis. Study results and caveats: Disease-associated clones were CD8+ and fairly uncommon in peripheral blood. In reactive arthritis synovial fluid and blood, some motif variants had been reported before.

The germline gives CDR1 LGHDT, CDR2 YNNKEL (reference sequence). The CDR3 length is 15 residues. With molecular barcodes, quantitative 5'-RACE was used to make the TCR beta libraries. TCRdb redid the calling of the 5' RACE reads with MiXCR, one entry per CDR3 protein. The data hold about 360,000 distinct CDR3 sequences, with under 15% observed a single time. As for this clonotype: Its specificity is unknown. An end of the junction does not agree with germline; a read error may underlie this.

The V call is TRBV3-1, the J call TRBJ2-7; the match to TRBD2 covers 9 bases. The sample comprised blood, either unsorted or a sorted T cell fraction (not recorded which). The sequence was collected from a male donor with ankylosing spondylitis or in good health (not recorded which). The CDR3 loop reads CASCQDRGGADEQYF. For the CDR3, the DNA is TGTGCCAGCTGCCAAGATCGCGGGGGGGCAGACGAGCAGTACTTC.